This T cell receptor beta chain was profiled in a study of T cell clonotyping in hematopoietic cell transplantation. Study-wide results and limits: After transplant, recipient diversity fell while pathologically expanded clonotypes grew through day 180. Graft donor and pretransplant recipient Inverse Simpson Index values predicted broader posttransplant TCR diversity. CD4 and CD8 repertoire contributions could not be separated without sorting.

Germline assignment: CDR1 WSHSY and CDR2 SAAADI. Germline trimming cut 7 bases from V and 5 bases from J; bases unmatched to any gene: 3. The CDR3 contains 14 residues. The data were produced by immunoSEQ multiplex PCR, yet TCRdb's version contains in-frame clones alone and is incomplete. The sample has 20,000 or so clones, approximately 79% seen once. About this clone itself: Its antigen is not known.

This clonotype was sampled from a man in his 60s in good health. Some clones in this sample may be carry-over from other donors' samples. The genes are TRBV10-2 and TRBJ2-2, with 11 bases lining up with TRBD2. Sequencing was done on a sample of peripheral blood mononuclear cells. The CDR3 DNA reads as TGCGCCAGCACACTAGCGGGGGTTACCGGGGAGCTGTTTTTT. Translation: CASTLAGVTGELFF.